This entry concerns a single TCR beta chain. The antigen is unknown. CDR1 is MDHEN, CDR2 SYDVKM, per germline. The length of the CDR3 is 15 residues. Trimming left V 8 bases short and J 0 bases short, with 17 bases between. 60 Vbeta and 13 Jbeta primers were used in PCR. Original handling: A later analysis tallied 87 million or so unique TCR beta chains, 8.5 million to 11 million of them shared. This table comes from immunoSEQ multiplex PCR, and its TCRdb copy is limited to in-frame clones, with some not included. Clonal size and the V and J genes are those of that table, whereas D and trimming came from the DNA. The sample carries roughly 99,000 clones, roughly 80% recorded once. These data belong to a study of cytomegalovirus exposure and HLA in healthy donors. Regarding the study as a whole: For TCR beta chains, V- and J-gene trimming was later linked to a missense DCLRE1C variant. Presence/absence analyses took donor sequencing depth as roughly uniform.

The rearrangement links TRBV28 to TRBJ2-7; D perhaps matches TRBD2 (6 bases). Material for sequencing was PBMCs. The TCR comes from a young man in good health and CMV-seronegative. The CDR3 sequence: CASLLSGTPSYEQYF. The DNA of the CDR3 is TGTGCCAGCCTTCTGTCCGGGACTCCCTCCTACGAGCAGTACTTC.